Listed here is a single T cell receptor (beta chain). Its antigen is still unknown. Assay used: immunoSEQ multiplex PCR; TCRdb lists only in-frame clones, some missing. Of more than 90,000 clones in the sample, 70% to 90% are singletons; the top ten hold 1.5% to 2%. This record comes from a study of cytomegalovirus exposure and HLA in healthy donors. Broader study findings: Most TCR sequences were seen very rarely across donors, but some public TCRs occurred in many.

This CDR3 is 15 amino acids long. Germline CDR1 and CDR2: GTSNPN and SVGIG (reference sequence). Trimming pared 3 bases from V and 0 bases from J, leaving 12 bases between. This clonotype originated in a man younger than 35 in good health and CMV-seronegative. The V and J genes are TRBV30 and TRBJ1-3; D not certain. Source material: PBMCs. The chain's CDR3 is CAWSSGHISGNTIYF. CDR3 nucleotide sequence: TGTGCCTGGAGCTCGGGTCACATCTCTGGAAACACCATATATTTT.